Following are 24 T cell receptor beta chains from one sample sequenced in a study of a mutant IDH1 vaccine in newly diagnosed glioma. Only in-frame clones appear in the TCRdb table, and some are missing; sequencing was by immunoSEQ multiplex PCR. The profile shows around 99,000 clones, around four fifths of them singletons. Time point denoted: baseline, week 1 (first vaccination visit). Treatment in this sample: pre-vaccination baseline after standard-of-care therapy. The sample was PBMCs, taken from a glioma patient treated with radiotherapy, temozolomide or both. These receptors were taken from a man between 40 and 49 years old with glioma.

The chain recombines TRBV18 with TRBJ1-1; D is undetermined. Germline lookup yields CDR1 KGHSH and CDR2 LQKENI. V dropped 6 bases and J dropped 11 bases, with 22 bases sitting between them. The CDR3 is 14 residues long. The CDR3: CASSSEAVGRVAFF. The CDR3 coding sequence is TGTGCCAGCTCCTCCGAGGCCGTTGGTAGGGTGGCTTTCTTT.

The rearrangement joins TRBV25-1 to TRBJ1-3; no clear D gene. The length of the CDR3 is 15 residues. Germline V CDR1 and CDR2: MGHDK, SYGVNS. V was pared by 6 bases and J by 4 bases, with 16 bases between. The CDR3 bases are TGTGCCAGCAGCATTAAAGGGTCAGCCGGAAACACCATATATTTT. This translates into CASSIKGSAGNTIYF.

The chain links TRBV2 to TRBJ1-5; D is perhaps TRBD1 (5 bases). The ends were cut back, 5 bases at V and 2 bases at J, with 10 bases in the middle. Germline V gene data show CDR1 as SNHLY and CDR2 as FYNNEI. The CDR3 extends over 14 amino acids. The CDR3 bases are TGTGCCAGCAGTCAGGGAGGGGGCAATCAGCCCCAGCATTTT. Its translation is CASSQGGGNQPQHF.

This clone was detected a few times. This chain joins TRBV30 and TRBJ1-1, with 9 bases aligning to TRBD1. CDR1 is GTSNPN, CDR2 SVGIG, per germline (reference sequence). This CDR3 contains 15 residues. The J segment lost 2 bases and the V segment lost 3 bases, leaving 7 bases of the junction unmatched. This chain's CDR3 is CAWRPPDRGNTEAFF. CDR3 DNA sequence: TGTGCCTGGAGACCTCCGGACAGGGGAAACACTGAAGCTTTCTTT.

This rearrangement joins TRBV19 to TRBJ2-1; no clear D. V lost 6 bases and J lost 2, with 14 bases in between. The CDR3 is 15 amino acids. Germline-derived CDR1 and CDR2 are LNHDA and SQIVND (reference sequence). CDR3 DNA: TGTGCCAGTAGCATGGACCGGAGCGCCTACAATGAGCAGTTCTTC. It encodes CASSMDRSAYNEQFF.

The chain has TRBV6-5 and TRBJ2-4, with D possibly being TRBD2 (6 bases). CDR1 and CDR2 from the germline V gene are MNHEY and SVGAGI. CDR3 size: 13 residues. V was shortened by 5 bases and J by 5 bases, with 10 bases between the two germline ends. The CDR3 loop reads CASSGRQENIQYF. The CDR3 DNA reads as TGTGCCAGCAGTGGGAGGCAGGAAAACATTCAGTACTTC.

The chain has TRBV6-5 and TRBJ2-7, with D perhaps TRBD2 (6 bases). This CDR3 region has 13 residues. V was trimmed by 5 bases and J by 0 bases, leaving 8 bases between them. CDR1 is MNHEY and CDR2 is SVGAGI in the germline V gene. CDR3 nucleotide sequence: TGTGCCAGCAGTGGGGAGGCCTCCTACGAGCAGTACTTC. Amino acids: CASSGEASYEQYF.

DNA of the CDR3: TGTGCCAGCAGCTCGGGACTAGGCGGGGAGCTGTTTTTT. Its translation: CASSSGLGGELFF. This chain links TRBV7-2 with TRBJ2-2, with 8 bases identical to TRBD2. Trimming removed 4 bases from V and 7 bases from J; junction bases left unmatched: 2. Looked up from germline, CDR1 is SGHTA and CDR2 is FQGNSA. This CDR3 is built from 13 residues.

The sample holds one count of this clone. The chain combines TRBV6-4 with TRBJ1-2; 11 bases match TRBD1. Unmatched junction bases numbered 0, after V lost 2 bases and J lost 4 bases. The CDR3 has 14 residues. Germline V gives CDR1 MRHNA, CDR2 SNTAGT. CDR3 amino acids: CASSDGTGGYGYTF. CDR3 bases: TGTGCCAGCAGTGACGGGACAGGGGGCTATGGCTACACCTTC.

A word on this clone: The sample has other DNA sequences that encode this CDR3 too. The chain couples TRBV7-9 to TRBJ2-1; 14 positions agree with TRBD2. Germline V gene lookup returns CDR1 SEHNR and CDR2 FQNEAQ (reference sequence). This CDR3 has 16 amino acids. The V gene end was trimmed by 4 bases and the J gene end by 5 bases; junction bases not matched to a gene: 4. The CDR3 sequence is CASSSRLAGGDNEQFF. The DNA of the CDR3 is TGTGCCAGCAGCTCACGACTAGCGGGAGGGGACAATGAGCAGTTCTTC.

The chain joins TRBV5-1 to TRBJ1-2, with a tentative D call TRBD1 (5 bases). The CDR3 length is 14 residues. Germline V gene data show CDR1 as SGHRS and CDR2 as YFSETQ. Deletions cut 0 bases from V and 8 bases from J, with 14 bases between. The CDR3 nucleotides are TGCGCCAGCAGCTTGGCGACGGTGGGGCGAGGCTACACCTTC. This gives the protein CASSLATVGRGYTF.

This chain joins TRBV9 and TRBJ2-3; D uncertain. CDR1 is SGDLS, CDR2 YYNGEE, per germline. Trimming left V 5 bases short and J 0 bases short, with 13 bases between. The CDR3 is 15 amino acids. CDR3 sequence reads: CASSEKWVSTDTQYF. The CDR3 DNA reads as TGTGCCAGCAGTGAGAAATGGGTTAGCACAGATACGCAGTATTTT.

The chain combines TRBV4-3 with TRBJ2-1, with D unclear. In germline, CDR1 is LGHNA, CDR2 YSLEER. The V and J ends lost 0 bases and 0 bases respectively, with 9 bases between them. The CDR3 consists of 16 residues. The CDR3: CASSQERDFSYNEQFF. In DNA form, the CDR3 reads TGCGCCAGCAGCCAAGAACGCGACTTCTCCTACAATGAGCAGTTCTTC.

This clone was seen a single time. The chain employs TRBV6-6 and TRBJ2-3; 8 bases map to TRBD2. Per germline, CDR1 MNHNY and CDR2 SVGAGI (reference sequence). The V and J ends lost 7 bases and 1 base, in that order; junction bases with no gene match: 1. The CDR3 loop spans 13 amino acids. CDR3 loop: CASKLAGTDTQYF. DNA of the CDR3: TGTGCCAGCAAACTAGCGGGCACAGATACGCAGTATTTT.

The V and J genes are TRBV6-1 and TRBJ1-1; possible D gene TRBD1, 6 bases. Germline lookup yields CDR1 MNHNS and CDR2 SASEGT. V lost 2 bases and J 6 bases, leaving 19 bases between the germline ends. This CDR3 spans 16 amino acids. In DNA form, the CDR3 reads TGTGCCAGCAGTGAAAGCCTAGGATGGAGGGGGGCTGAAGCTTTCTTT. The encoded protein is CASSESLGWRGAEAFF.

Regarding this clone: One end of the junction is discordant with germline, which a read error may explain. The chain recombines TRBV7-7 with TRBJ2-2, with D unresolved. CDR1 and CDR2 (germline): SSHAT, FNYEAQ (reference sequence). CDR3 length: 13 amino acids. The CDR3 loop is CASSLKPSGELFF. In DNA, the CDR3 is TGTGCTAGCAGCTTAAAACCGTCCGGGGAGCTGTTTTTT.

This chain connects TRBV5-1 to TRBJ2-7, with TRBD1 identical over 8 bases. V lost 3 bases, J lost 5 bases, and 7 bases stayed unmatched. Per germline, CDR1 SGHRS and CDR2 YFSETQ. The CDR3 covers 14 residues. This CDR3 reads CASSSGQGFHEQYF. In DNA, the CDR3 is TGCGCCAGCAGCTCTGGACAGGGTTTCCACGAGCAGTACTTC.

The chain has TRBV18 and TRBJ2-5, with 9 bases that match TRBD1. CDR3 length: 16 amino acids. V lost 4 bases, J lost 5 bases, and 11 bases stayed unmatched. Germline V gene sequence: CDR1 KGHSH, CDR2 LQKENI. CDR3 coding DNA: TGTGCCAGCTCACGAACCGCCGGGACAGGGCACGAGACCCAGTACTTC. This encodes CASSRTAGTGHETQYF.

This rearrangement joins TRBV5-1 to TRBJ2-7; D is possibly TRBD2 (5 bases). CDR3 length: 15 residues. The V end was cut by 3 bases, the J end by 7 bases, with 20 bases between. CDR1 and CDR2 from the germline V gene are SGHRS and YFSETQ. The CDR3 sequence: CASSWARVGLGEQYF. The CDR3 region has the DNA TGCGCCAGCAGCTGGGCGCGGGTGGGCCTCGGGGAGCAGTACTTC.

This clone was observed a single time. V usage is TRBV11-2 and J usage is TRBJ1-4; 7 bases are a match to TRBD1. Trimming cost V 3 bases and J 5 bases; bases outside gene matches: 3. Germline V CDR1 and CDR2: SGHAT, FQNNGV. The CDR3 covers 14 residues. CDR3 nucleotides: TGTGCCAGCAGCTTGTCCAGGGGGAATGAAAAACTGTTTTTT. Translating gives CASSLSRGNEKLFF. The complete variable domain, with remaining parts taken from reference TRBV11-2 and TRBJ1-4, reads EAGVAQSPRYKIIEKRQSVAFWCNPISGHATLYWYQQILGQGPKLLIQFQNNGVVDDSQLPKDRFSAERLKGVDSTLKIQPAKLEDSAVYLCASSLSRGNEKLFFGSGTQLSVL.

The table lists this clone with a count of one. The chain employs TRBV7-2 and TRBJ1-4; no reliable D call. V gave up 3 bases and J gave up 0 bases, with 5 bases separating them. Germline assignment: CDR1 SGHTA and CDR2 FQGNSA. This CDR3 is built from 14 residues. CDR3 nucleotides: TGTGCCAGCAGCTTTGACGCAACTAATGAAAAACTGTTTTTT. As protein: CASSFDATNEKLFF. Together with reference TRBV7-2 and TRBJ1-4, the CDR3 gives the full variable domain: GAGVSQSPSNKVTEKGKDVELRCDPISGHTALYWYRQSLGQGLEFLIYFQGNSAPDKSGLPSDRFSAERTGGSVSTLTIQRTQQEDSAVYLCASSFDATNEKLFFGSGTQLSVL.

J is TRBJ2-7 and V is TRBV19, with TRBD1 matching over 7 bases. Germline CDR1 reads LNHDA; CDR2 reads SQIVND (reference sequence). CDR3 size: 15 residues. With V trimmed by 3 bases and J by 2 bases, 7 bases remained unmatched. In nucleotides, the CDR3 is TGTGCCAGTAGTATCACGGCAGGGGGAACCTACGAGCAGTACTTC. Translating gives CASSITAGGTYEQYF.

The chain is built from TRBV5-7 and TRBJ1-4; a weak D match, TRBD1 (5 bases). TRBV5-7 is an ORF for which the function is uncertain. Trimming pared 5 bases from V and 5 bases from J, leaving 16 bases between. The length of the CDR3 is 15 residues. The CDR3 DNA reads as TGTGCCAGCAGGAATAGCAGGGAGGGGAATGAAAAACTGTTTTTT. Translation: CASRNSREGNEKLFF.

The chain joins TRBV10-2 to TRBJ1-2, with D uncertain. Germline loops: CDR1 WSHSY, CDR2 SAAADI. This CDR3 spans 14 amino acids. V lost 8 bases, J lost 4 bases, and 17 bases lay in between. CDR3 nucleotide sequence: TGCGCCAGCGCCCCTTCAACAGCGTTCTATGGCTACACCTTC. As protein: CASAPSTAFYGYTF.